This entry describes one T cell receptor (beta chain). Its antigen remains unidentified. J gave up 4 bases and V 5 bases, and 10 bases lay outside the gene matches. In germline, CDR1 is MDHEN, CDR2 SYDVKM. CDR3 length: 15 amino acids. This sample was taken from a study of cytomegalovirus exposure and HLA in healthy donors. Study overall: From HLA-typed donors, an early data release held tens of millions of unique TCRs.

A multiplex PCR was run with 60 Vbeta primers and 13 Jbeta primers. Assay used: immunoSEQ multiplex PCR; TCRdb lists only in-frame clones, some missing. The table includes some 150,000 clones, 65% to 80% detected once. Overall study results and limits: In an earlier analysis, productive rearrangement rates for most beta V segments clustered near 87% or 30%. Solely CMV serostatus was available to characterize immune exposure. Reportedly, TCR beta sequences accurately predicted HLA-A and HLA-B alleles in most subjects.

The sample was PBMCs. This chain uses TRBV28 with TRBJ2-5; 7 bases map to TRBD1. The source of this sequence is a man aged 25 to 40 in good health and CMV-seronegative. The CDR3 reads CASSVTGVGGETQYF. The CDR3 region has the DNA TGTGCCAGCAGTGTTACAGGGGTCGGAGGAGAGACCCAGTACTTC.